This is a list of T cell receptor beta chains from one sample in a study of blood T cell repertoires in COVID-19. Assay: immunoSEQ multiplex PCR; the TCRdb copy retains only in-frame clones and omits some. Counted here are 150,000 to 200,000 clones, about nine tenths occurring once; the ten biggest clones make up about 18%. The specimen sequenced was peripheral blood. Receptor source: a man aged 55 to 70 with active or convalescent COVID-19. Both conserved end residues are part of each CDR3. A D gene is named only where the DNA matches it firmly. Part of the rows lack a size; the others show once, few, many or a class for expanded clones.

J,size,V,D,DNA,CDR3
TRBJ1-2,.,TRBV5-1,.,TGCGCCAGCAGCTTGGATGCCGGGGGAAACTATGGCTACACCTTC,CASSLDAGGNYGYTF
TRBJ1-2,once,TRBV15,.,TGTGCCACCAGCAGAGATCAGGTGGCAGGGTTGTACTACACCTTC,CATSRDQVAGLYYTF
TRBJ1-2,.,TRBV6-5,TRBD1,TGTGCCAGCAGTTACTCGGGCACAGGGGGCGATGGCTACACCTTC,CASSYSGTGGDGYTF
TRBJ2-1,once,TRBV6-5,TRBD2,TGTGCCAGCGTGGACGGGACTAGTGGTTGGAATGAGCAGTTCTTC,CASVDGTSGWNEQFF
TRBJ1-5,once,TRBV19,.,TGTGCCAGTAGTATTGCGGCGAATCAGCCCCAGCATTTT,CASSIAANQPQHF
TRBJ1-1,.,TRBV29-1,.,TGCAGCGTTGAAATAAGACATAGGCCCGGAGCTTTCTTT,CSVEIRHRPGAFF
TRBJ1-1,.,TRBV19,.,TGTGCCAGTAGTATAGCAGGGGCCTTATCTGGTGCTGAAGCTTTCTTT,CASSIAGALSGAEAFF
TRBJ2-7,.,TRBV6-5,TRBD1,TGTGCCAGCACCCGGACAGGGTACTCCTACGAGCAGTACTTC,CASTRTGYSYEQYF
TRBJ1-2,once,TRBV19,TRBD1,TGTGCCAGTAGTGTCCCGACAGGGAGCTATGGCTACACCTTC,CASSVPTGSYGYTF
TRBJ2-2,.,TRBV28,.,TGTGCCAGCAGTTTCCCCTCGGGGACCGGGGAGCTGTTTTTT,CASSFPSGTGELFF
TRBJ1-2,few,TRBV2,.,TGTGCCAGCAGACGACAGGCCTATGGCTACACCTTC,CASRRQAYGYTF
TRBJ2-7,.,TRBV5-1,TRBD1,TGCGCCAGCAGCTTGGGACAGGGGGCGCAGGACGAGCAGTACTTC,CASSLGQGAQDEQYF
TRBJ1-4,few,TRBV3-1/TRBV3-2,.,TGTGCCAGCAGCCAAGATCCGGGGGTAGGTGAAAAACTGTTTTTT,CASSQDPGVGEKLFF
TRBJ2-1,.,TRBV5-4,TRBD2,TGTGCCAGCAGCTTGGGGGGGGGTGAGCAGTTCTTC,CASSLGGGEQFF
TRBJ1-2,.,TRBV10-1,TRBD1,TGCGCCAGCATTTACAGGGGTAAGGCTAACTATGGCTACACCTTC,CASIYRGKANYGYTF
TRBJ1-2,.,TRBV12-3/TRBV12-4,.,TGTGCCAGCAGTTTGGGGCCCGGCTATGGCTACACCTTC,CASSLGPGYGYTF
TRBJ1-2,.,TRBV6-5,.,TGTGCCAGCACCCGGGACAACTCTAACTATGGCTACACCTTC,CASTRDNSNYGYTF
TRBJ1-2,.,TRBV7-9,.,TGTGCCAGCAGCTTAGCTTGGACAGACTATGGCTACACCTTC,CASSLAWTDYGYTF
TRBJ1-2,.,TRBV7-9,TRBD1,TGTGCCAGCAGCTTGCAGGGGGCGTATGGCTACACCTTC,CASSLQGAYGYTF
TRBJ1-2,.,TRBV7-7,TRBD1,TGTGCCAGCAGCTCCTCAACCTTACAGGGGGCTCGAGGCTACACCTTC,CASSSSTLQGARGYTF
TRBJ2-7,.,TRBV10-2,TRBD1,TGCGCCAGCAGGGGGACCGGGACAGGGGCCTACGAGCAGTACTTC,CASRGTGTGAYEQYF
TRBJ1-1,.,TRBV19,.,TGTGCCAGTAGTATTGTAGGACAGAACACTGAAGCTTTCTTT,CASSIVGQNTEAFF
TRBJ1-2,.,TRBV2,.,TGTGCCAGCAAGAGAGGGGACACCCTAAACTATGGCTACACCTTC,CASKRGDTLNYGYTF
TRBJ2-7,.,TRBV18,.,TGTGCCAGCTCACCACCATCCACAGGGACCTACGAGCAGTACTTC,CASSPPSTGTYEQYF
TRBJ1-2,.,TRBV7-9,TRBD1,TGTGCCAGCAGCTTAGTGGGCAGGGGGCGAGACTATGGCTACACCTTC,CASSLVGRGRDYGYTF
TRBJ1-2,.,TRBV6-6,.,TGTGCCAGCACATCAATGAACTATGGCTACACCTTC,CASTSMNYGYTF
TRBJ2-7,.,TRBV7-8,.,TGTGCCAGCAGCCATAGAACAGTACCCTACGAGCAGTACTTC,CASSHRTVPYEQYF
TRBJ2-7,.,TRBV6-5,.,TGTGCCAGCAGTTACTCGTTCCAGGGAGGCTACGAGCAGTACTTC,CASSYSFQGGYEQYF
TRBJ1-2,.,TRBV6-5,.,TGTGCCAGCAGTTACTCGCCCCAGGGGCGGTATGGCTACACCTTC,CASSYSPQGRYGYTF
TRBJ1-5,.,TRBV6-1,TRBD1,TGTGCCAGCAGTGAAAGAGGACAGGGCGCAAGCAATCAGCCCCAGCATTTT,CASSERGQGASNQPQHF
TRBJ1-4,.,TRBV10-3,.,TGTGCCATCAGTGAGAGCAGGGATGAAAAACTGTTTTTT,CAISESRDEKLFF
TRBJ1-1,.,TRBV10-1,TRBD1,TGCGCCAGCAGCGCCGGGACAGGGAACACTGAAGCTTTCTTT,CASSAGTGNTEAFF
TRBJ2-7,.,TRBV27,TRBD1,TGTGCCAGCAGCCCGGGGACAGGAGGCCTTGAGCAGTACTTC,CASSPGTGGLEQYF
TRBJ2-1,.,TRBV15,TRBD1,TGTGCCACCAGCAACTTCCAAGGGGGCCGTGGTTACAATGAGCAGTTCTTC,CATSNFQGGRGYNEQFF
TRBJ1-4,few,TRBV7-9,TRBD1,TGTGCCAGCAGTCCGAGACAGGGGGCTAATGAAAAACTGTTTTTT,CASSPRQGANEKLFF
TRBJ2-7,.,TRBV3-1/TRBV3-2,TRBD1,TGTGCCAGCAGCCAAGTGAACAGGGGCTACGAGCAGTACTTC,CASSQVNRGYEQYF
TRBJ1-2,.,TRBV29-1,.,TGCAGCGTTGAAGAGGGCGGGGGCTATGGCTACACCTTC,CSVEEGGGYGYTF
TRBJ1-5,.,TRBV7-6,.,TGTGCCAGCAGCTTAGGGGAAGGTCAGAGAGGGAATCAGCCCCAGCATTTT,CASSLGEGQRGNQPQHF
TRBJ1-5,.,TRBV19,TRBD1,TGTGCCAGTAGTATAGTGCGGACAGGGTATAGCAATCAGCCCCAGCATTTT,CASSIVRTGYSNQPQHF
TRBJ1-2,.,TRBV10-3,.,TGTGCCATCAGTGAGGGGGGGACCCTCTATGGCTACACCTTC,CAISEGGTLYGYTF
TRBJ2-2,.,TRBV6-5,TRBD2,TGTGCCAGCGGCGCTAGCGGGGGGCACACCGGGGAGCTGTTTTTT,CASGASGGHTGELFF
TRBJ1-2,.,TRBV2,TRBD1,TGTGCCAGCAGTTTCACAGGGGGCGCGATAGGCTACACCTTC,CASSFTGGAIGYTF
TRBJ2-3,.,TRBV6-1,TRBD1,TGTGCCAGCAGTGAACCGGGACAGGGGGAAGATACGCAGTATTTT,CASSEPGQGEDTQYF
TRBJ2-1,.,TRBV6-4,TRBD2,TGTGCCAGCAGCCCCGGGACTACTTACAATGAGCAGTTCTTC,CASSPGTTYNEQFF
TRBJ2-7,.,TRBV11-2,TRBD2,TGTGCCAGCAGCCCCATTGCGGGGGTGGACGAGCAGTACTTC,CASSPIAGVDEQYF
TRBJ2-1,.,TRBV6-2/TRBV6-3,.,TGTGCCAGCAGTTATAGTAATGAGCAGTTCTTC,CASSYSNEQFF
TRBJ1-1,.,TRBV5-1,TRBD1,TGCGCCAGCAGCTGGGGACAGGGCAACTCGGCTTTCTTT,CASSWGQGNSAFF
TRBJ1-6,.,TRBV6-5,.,TGTGCCAGCAGTTACTCGACTTCCCCCCTCCACTTT,CASSYSTSPLHF
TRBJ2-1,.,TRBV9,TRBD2,TGTGCCAGCAGCGCACGCACTAGCGGGACCTATGAGCAGTTCTTC,CASSARTSGTYEQFF
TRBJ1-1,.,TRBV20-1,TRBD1,TGCAGTGCTAGAGGACAGGGTGAAGCTTTCTTT,CSARGQGEAFF
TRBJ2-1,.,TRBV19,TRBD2,TGTGCCTCACTCCCAGGGGTAGCGGGGGCCAAGCAGTTCTTC,CASLPGVAGAKQFF
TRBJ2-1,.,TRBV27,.,TGTGCCAGCAGTTTTGGCGGCTATGAGCAGTTCTTC,CASSFGGYEQFF
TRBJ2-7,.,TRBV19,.,TGTGCCAGTAGTGGAGCGGGTAGGAGTTCCTACGAGCAGTACTTC,CASSGAGRSSYEQYF
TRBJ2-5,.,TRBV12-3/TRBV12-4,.,TGTGCCAGCAGTTTTGGGCAACAGACCCAGTACTTC,CASSFGQQTQYF
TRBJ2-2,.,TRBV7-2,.,TGTGCCAGCAGCTTAGCTCCAGGGAACACCGGGGAGCTGTTTTTT,CASSLAPGNTGELFF
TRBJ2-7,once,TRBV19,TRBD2,TGTGCCAGTAACCAGCGGGGAGAAAGCTCCTACGAGCAGTACTTC,CASNQRGESSYEQYF
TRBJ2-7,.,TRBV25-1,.,TGTGCCAGCAGTGAATTGTCCAGGGGGACTTCGAGGGAGCAGTACTTC,CASSELSRGTSREQYF